This T cell receptor beta chain was retrieved from a study of regulatory T cells in long-lasting Graves disease. This CDR3 contains 16 residues. V gave up 5 bases and J gave up 7 bases, with 24 bases separating them. Germline CDR1 and CDR2: SGHVS and FQNEAQ. This clonotype was recorded many times. The antigen is unknown. Both iRepertoire HTBI primers and Arm-PCR of CDR3 regions were used to build the TCR beta libraries. TCRdb independently ran MiXCR on the multiplex PCR reads; one entry per CDR3 protein. The sample shows about 470,000 distinct CDR3 sequences, 20% to 25% of them seen only once. Time point here: persistent/refractory GD, antithyroid drugs over 5 years with positive TRAb. RNA from PBMCs was the source of the TCR library. Whole-study results and caveats: With approximately 3,000 shared public clonotypes, persistent patients exceeded new patients, who shared about a thousand. Newly diagnosed disease favored TRBV20-1 and TRBJ2-1 over persistent disease.

Source: peripheral blood mononuclear cells (PBMCs), taken when the disease was refractory, from a patient treated with antithyroid drugs. The receptor comes from a female donor with Graves disease. The chain employs TRBV7-8 and TRBJ2-7; D may correspond to TRBD1 or TRBD2 (5 bases each). The CDR3 region has the DNA TGTGCCAGCAGCCCCAGGTATGAGGGGTGGACGGGGGAGCAGTACTTC. This sequence encodes CASSPRYEGWTGEQYF.